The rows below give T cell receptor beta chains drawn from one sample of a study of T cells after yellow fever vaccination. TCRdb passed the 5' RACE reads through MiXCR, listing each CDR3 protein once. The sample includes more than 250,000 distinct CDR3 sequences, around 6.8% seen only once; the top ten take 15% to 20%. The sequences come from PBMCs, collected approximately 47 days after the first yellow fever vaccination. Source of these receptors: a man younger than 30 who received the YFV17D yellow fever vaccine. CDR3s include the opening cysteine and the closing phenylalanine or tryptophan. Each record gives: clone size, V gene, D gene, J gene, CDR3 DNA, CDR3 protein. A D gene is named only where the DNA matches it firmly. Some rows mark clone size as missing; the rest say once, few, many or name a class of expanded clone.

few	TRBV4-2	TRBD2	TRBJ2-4	TGTGCCAGCAGCCAGCCCGCCGGGGGACTAGCAATCGACTTAGCCAAAAACATTCAGTACTTC	CASSQPAGGLAIDLAKNIQYF
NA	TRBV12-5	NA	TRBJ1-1	TGTGCTAGTGGTTGGTTTGGGAACACTGAAGCTTTCTTT	CASGWFGNTEAFF
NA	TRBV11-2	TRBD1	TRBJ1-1	TGTGCCAGCAGCTTTTACAGGGGGCGCGGAGCTTTCTTT	CASSFYRGRGAFF
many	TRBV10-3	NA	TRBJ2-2	TGTGCCATCAGCACCTCGCGGGGATCGAACACCGGGGAGCTGTTTTTT	CAISTSRGSNTGELFF
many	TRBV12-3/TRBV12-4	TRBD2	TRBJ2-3	TGTGCCAGCAGTTTCCGGGAGGGGTCTAGCACAGATACGCAGTATTTT	CASSFREGSSTDTQYF
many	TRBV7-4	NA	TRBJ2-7	TGTGCCAGCAGCCCGTCCTACTACGAGCAGTACTTC	CASSPSYYEQYF
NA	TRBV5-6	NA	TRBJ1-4	TGTGCCAGCAGCAGATTACAGAGAATGACTGAAAAACTGTTTTTT	CASSRLQRMTEKLFF
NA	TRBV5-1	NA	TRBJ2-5	TGCGCCAGCAGCTTTGGGGGGGCCGCTGAGACCCAGTACTTC	CASSFGGAAETQYF
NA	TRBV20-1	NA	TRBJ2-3	TGCAGTGCTAGCTATCGTGGGGCGGTAGCGGATACGCAGTATTTT	CSASYRGAVADTQYF
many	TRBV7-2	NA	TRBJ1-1	TGTGCCAGCAGTGGGGCGTCGGAGACTGAAGCTTTCTTT	CASSGASETEAFF
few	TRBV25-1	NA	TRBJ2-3	TGTGCCAGCAGTGAATTCAGGACAGATACGCAGTATTTT	CASSEFRTDTQYF
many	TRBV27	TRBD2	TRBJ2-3	TGTGCCAGCAGTCAAAGCGGGGGGGCCGGTACGCAGTATTTT	CASSQSGGAGTQYF
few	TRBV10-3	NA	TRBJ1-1	TGTGCCATCAGTGAGTCTGGAGATAGGGGAAGTGTAACGAACACTGAAGCTTTCTTT	CAISESGDRGSVTNTEAFF
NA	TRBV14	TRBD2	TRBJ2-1	TGTGCCAGCAGCCGCGAGCTCCCGGGACTAGCGACTTACAATGAGCAGTTCTTC	CASSRELPGLATYNEQFF
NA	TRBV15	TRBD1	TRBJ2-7	TGTGCCACCAGCAGGCTGGACAGGGGTCCCTACGAGCAGTACTTC	CATSRLDRGPYEQYF
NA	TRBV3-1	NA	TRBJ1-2	TGTGCCAGCAGCCAAGAAATAACGTCTGGTCATGGCTACACCTTC	CASSQEITSGHGYTF
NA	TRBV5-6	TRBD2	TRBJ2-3	TGTGCCAGCAGCCTCGGACTAGCGGGGGAAAGAGATACGCAGTATTTT	CASSLGLAGERDTQYF
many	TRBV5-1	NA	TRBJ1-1	TGCGCCAGCAGCCCCCCGGCAGGGTACTTGAACACTGAAGCTTTCTTT	CASSPPAGYLNTEAFF
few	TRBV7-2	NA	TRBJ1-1	TGTGCCAGCAGCTTTCAGTTGAACACTGAAGCTTTCTTT	CASSFQLNTEAFF
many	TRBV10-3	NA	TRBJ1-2	TGTGCCATCAAGGGGAGCTATGGCTACACCTTC	CAIKGSYGYTF
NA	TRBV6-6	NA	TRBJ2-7	TGTGCCAGCAGTCGGGACGGCTCCTACGAGCAGTACTTC	CASSRDGSYEQYF
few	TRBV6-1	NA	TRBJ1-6	TGTGCCAGCAGGAAAAACGGACCTAGTCATTCACCCCTCCACTTT	CASRKNGPSHSPLHF
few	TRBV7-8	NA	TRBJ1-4	TGTGCCAGCAGCTTGTCGGGCTCGGGTAATGAAAAACTGTTTTTT	CASSLSGSGNEKLFF
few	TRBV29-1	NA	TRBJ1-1	TGCAGCGTAAGCGCTGGGTGGGGGATGAACACTGAAGCTTTCTTT	CSVSAGWGMNTEAFF
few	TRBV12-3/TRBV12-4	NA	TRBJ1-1	TGTGCCAGCAGTTTCCACACTGAAGCTTTCTTT	CASSFHTEAFF
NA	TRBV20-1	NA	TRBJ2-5	TGCAGTGCGCTTACTACCGACCAAGAGACCCAGTACTTC	CSALTTDQETQYF
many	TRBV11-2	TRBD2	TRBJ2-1	TGTGCCAGCAGCTTAGAAGGGTTTTTGGGGGGGTCTAGCTCCTACAATGAGCAGTTCTTC	CASSLEGFLGGSSSYNEQFF
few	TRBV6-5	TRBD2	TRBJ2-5	TGTGCCAGCAGTTACCTAGCGGGTCCCCAAGAGACCCAGTACTTC	CASSYLAGPQETQYF
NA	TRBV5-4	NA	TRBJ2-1	TGTGCCAGCAGTCCCAATGTCTACAATGAGCAGTTCTTC	CASSPNVYNEQFF